A few counts support the clone carrying this T cell receptor (beta chain). Its target is unknown. The data are from a study of identical twins. Whole-study results and caveats: Abundant beta clonotypes from cord blood bore fewer insertions; memory repertoires lacked this pattern.

This CDR3 is built from 13 residues. Germline values: CDR1 SQVTM, CDR2 ANQGSEA. The germline V and J ends were trimmed by 4 bases and 4 bases, with 13 bases remaining between them. TCRdb reprocessed the 5' RACE reads via MiXCR and lists one record per CDR3 protein. The data hold about 220,000 distinct CDR3 sequences, with 5% to 7% observed a single time. These data are also associated with another study on T cells expressing NK-cell markers. This second study notes: In the group of eight sequenced donors, seven were HCMV-seropositive and one was seronegative.

Sequenced material: CD8+ T cells sorted from blood. This sequence was found in a young woman in good health. V and J are TRBV29-1 and TRBJ1-1; D possibly corresponds to TRBD1 (5 bases). CDR3 residues: CSVAGNGGTEAFF. CDR3 nucleotide sequence: TGCAGCGTTGCAGGGAATGGGGGCACTGAAGCTTTCTTT.